This T cell receptor beta chain derives from a study of beta chain features in type 1 diabetes. Study context: The number of sorted cells examined across all samples was some 100 million.

Findings of the study overall: Patients and controls would share equally any PCR tilt toward shorter templates. Insertions at VDJ junctions were less frequent in type 1 diabetes patients. These patients also deleted more nucleotides at the same junctions.

Sequenced material consisted of expressed TCRB transcripts (all of the isolated RNA was reverse transcribed). The table came from immunoSEQ multiplex PCR; TCRdb's copy has only in-frame clones and leaves some out. The sample holds 810,000 or so clones, under 20% seen once. The V end lost 4 bases, the J end lost 7 bases, and 10 bases lay between the germline ends. Germline V lookup: CDR1 SGHNT, CDR2 YYREEE (reference sequence). This CDR3 region has 12 residues. This clone has a handful of counts. What it binds is unknown. This sequence joins TRBV5-4 and TRBJ2-3; D is undetermined. This clonotype originated in a young woman in good health. Sequenced sample: naive CD4+ T cells from blood. CDR3 sequence reads: CASSGMSNTQYF. CDR3 in DNA: TGTGCCAGCAGCGGGATGTCGAATACGCAGTATTTT.